The next 26 T cell receptor beta chains were all read from a single sample in a study of cytomegalovirus exposure and HLA in healthy donors. 60 Vbeta and 13 Jbeta primers were used in PCR. Assay used: immunoSEQ multiplex PCR; TCRdb lists only in-frame clones, some missing. The sample records over 150,000 clones, roughly 65% being singletons. Sequenced: PBMCs. Source of these receptors: a woman aged 18-30 years in good health and CMV-seropositive.

This clone was observed a few times. The V call is TRBV13, the J call TRBJ1-5; D not resolved. V was shortened by 3 bases and J by 6 bases, with 9 bases between the two germline ends. The CDR3 is 13 residues long. Germline CDR1 is PRHDT and CDR2 is FYEKMQ (reference sequence). CDR3 in amino acids: CASSLSMVQPQHF. DNA of the CDR3: TGTGCCAGCAGCTTGAGTATGGTTCAGCCCCAGCATTTT.

The V gene is TRBV6-1, the J gene TRBJ1-5; 8 bases line up with TRBD1. CDR1 is MNHNS and CDR2 is SASEGT in the germline V gene. The CDR3 has 15 residues. The trim removed 6 bases at V and 4 bases at J, leaving 8 bases unmatched. The CDR3: CASSRDRGQNQPQHF. CDR3 bases: TGTGCCAGCAGCCGTGACAGGGGCCAGAATCAGCCCCAGCATTTT.

The rearrangement joins TRBV5-1 to TRBJ2-2; D perhaps matches TRBD2 (5 bases). The V gene's germline CDR1 is SGHRS and CDR2 YFSETQ. Trimming removed 3 bases at V and 2 bases at J, with 11 bases between. The CDR3 is made up of 15 amino acids. CDR3 coding DNA: TGCGCCAGCAGCTATCGGACGGGAAACACCGGGGAGCTGTTTTTT. Translated, it gives CASSYRTGNTGELFF.

The rearrangement joins TRBV6-1 to TRBJ2-7; 8 bases are a match to TRBD1. The germline V gene encodes CDR1 MNHNS and CDR2 SASEGT. The CDR3 consists of 14 residues. The V segment lost 7 bases and the J segment 2 bases; nucleotides outside the gene matches: 7. CDR3 DNA sequence: TGTGCCAGCAAAAACGACAGGGGTCCCTACGAGCAGTACTTC. It translates to CASKNDRGPYEQYF.

The V gene is TRBV7-9, the J gene TRBJ1-5, with 10 bases lining up with TRBD1. The trim removed 0 bases at V and 4 bases at J, leaving 12 bases unmatched. In germline, CDR1 is SEHNR, CDR2 FQNEAQ (reference sequence). The CDR3 runs 19 residues. As DNA, the CDR3 is TGTGCCAGCAGCTTAGCGGGTGACAGGGGGCGTTTGGGGAATCAGCCCCAGCATTTT. Its protein product is CASSLAGDRGRLGNQPQHF.

The chain employs TRBV19 and TRBJ1-2; no reliable D call. The CDR3 totals 13 residues. Trimming removed 7 bases at V and 3 bases at J, with 12 bases between. Germline lookup yields CDR1 LNHDA and CDR2 SQIVND (reference sequence). The CDR3 DNA reads TGTGCCAGTACCCCGAACGGGGACTATGGCTACACCTTC. Its protein product is CASTPNGDYGYTF.

The chain combines TRBV6-6 with TRBJ2-5; 8 nucleotides agree with TRBD2. The V gene's germline CDR1 is MNHNY and CDR2 SVGAGI (reference sequence). Unmatched junction bases numbered 7, after V lost 2 bases and J lost 5 bases. The CDR3 extends over 15 amino acids. Here the CDR3 reads CASSYPSGGGETQYF. The CDR3 DNA follows: TGTGCCAGCAGTTACCCCAGCGGGGGAGGGGAGACCCAGTACTTC.

J is TRBJ2-5 and V is TRBV28, with D maybe TRBD2 (6 bases). CDR1 and CDR2 (germline): MDHEN, SYDVKM. V lost 6 bases and J lost 10, with 21 bases in between. This CDR3 comprises 14 residues. DNA for the CDR3: TGTGCCAGCAGAGCGCGGGGACCTTCGAGGGACCAGTACTTC. Protein: CASRARGPSRDQYF.

This clone showed up just once. The chain joins TRBV30 to TRBJ1-5; TRBD1 is a possible D gene (6 bases). Germline V CDR1 and CDR2: GTSNPN, SVGIG (reference sequence). Trimming cost V 0 bases and J 0 bases, with 15 bases left between them. The CDR3 length is 17 residues. CDR3 loop: CAWSVQRGISSNQPQHF. The CDR3 DNA reads TGTGCCTGGAGTGTACAGAGGGGGATCTCTAGCAATCAGCCCCAGCATTTT.

This chain links TRBV5-6 with TRBJ1-4; D perhaps matches TRBD1 (5 bases). Germline CDR1 SGHDT, CDR2 YYEEEE. Trimming shortened V by 2 bases and J by 3 bases, and 11 bases separated the two germline ends. This CDR3 has 15 residues. This CDR3 is CASSFSREANEKLFF. The CDR3 DNA is TGTGCCAGCAGCTTCTCCAGGGAAGCTAATGAAAAACTGTTTTTT. Complete variable domain (other parts from reference TRBV5-6 and TRBJ1-4): DAGVTQSPTHLIKTRGQQVTLRCSPKSGHDTVSWYQQALGQGPQFIFQYYEEEERQRGNFPDRFSGHQFPNYSSELNVNALLLGDSALYLCASSFSREANEKLFFGSGTQLSVL.

This rearrangement joins TRBV7-2 to TRBJ1-1; 7 nucleotides match TRBD1. The CDR3 has 13 residues. Germline V gives CDR1 SGHTA, CDR2 FQGNSA. V was clipped by 6 bases and J by 0 bases; unmatched bases: 1. The CDR3 DNA reads as TGTGCCAGCAGTCAGGGGGTGAACACTGAAGCTTTCTTT. This encodes CASSQGVNTEAFF.

This clone came up a few times. The V gene is TRBV30, the J gene TRBJ1-2; 11 positions agree with TRBD1. CDR1 and CDR2 from the germline V gene are GTSNPN and SVGIG (reference sequence). V shed 2 bases, J shed 7 bases, and the junction held 18 bases outside the gene matches. This CDR3 comprises 18 residues. The CDR3 is CAWSLYGPDRGRLGGYTF. The DNA for the CDR3 is TGTGCCTGGAGTCTATATGGGCCGGACAGGGGGCGATTAGGTGGCTACACCTTC.

The V gene is TRBV5-1, the J gene TRBJ1-1, with a tentative D call TRBD1 (6 bases). The length of the CDR3 is 16 residues. Trimming pared 3 bases from V and 1 base from J, leaving 16 bases between. Germline assignment: CDR1 SGHRS and CDR2 YFSETQ. The CDR3 sequence is CASSSGTLIRNTEAFF. In nucleotides, the CDR3 is TGCGCCAGCAGCTCCGGGACACTGATACGGAACACTGAAGCTTTCTTT.

The rearrangement links TRBV28 to TRBJ2-7; 8 positions match TRBD2. The length of the CDR3 is 14 residues. V was clipped by 5 bases and J by 7 bases; unmatched bases: 10. Per germline, CDR1 MDHEN and CDR2 SYDVKM. The CDR3 spells CASSPPAGVWEQYF. The DNA of the CDR3 is TGTGCCAGCAGTCCCCCAGCGGGAGTGTGGGAGCAGTACTTC.

The chain uses TRBV5-1 and TRBJ2-1; 8 nucleotides align to TRBD1. This CDR3 comprises 14 residues. The germline V gene encodes CDR1 SGHRS and CDR2 YFSETQ. Unmatched junction bases numbered 3, after V lost 7 bases and J lost 0 bases. CDR3 sequence (DNA): TGCGCCAGCTCCACAGGGGGCTCCTACAATGAGCAGTTCTTC. This sequence encodes CASSTGGSYNEQFF.

The chain carries TRBV4-2 and TRBJ2-7; D remains unclear. The germline V and J ends were trimmed by 0 bases and 4 bases, with 7 bases remaining between them. CDR1 and CDR2 from the germline V gene are LGHNA and YNFKEQ. The CDR3 loop spans 13 amino acids. In DNA, the CDR3 is TGTGCCAGCAGCCAAGAAGAACAATACGAGCAGTACTTC. This translates into CASSQEEQYEQYF.

This clone has just one count. The chain couples TRBV28 to TRBJ1-2; 10 bases are shared with TRBD1. CDR1 is MDHEN, CDR2 SYDVKM, per germline. The CDR3 consists of 15 residues. Unmatched junction bases numbered 10, after V lost 5 bases and J lost 7 bases. The CDR3 loop is CASSINPGQGSGYTF. In DNA form, the CDR3 reads TGTGCCAGCAGTATAAATCCGGGACAGGGGAGTGGCTACACCTTC.

This clone was seen more than once but under ten times. J is TRBJ1-2 and V is TRBV7-8; TRBD1 agrees at 7 bases. Germline V CDR1 and CDR2: SGHVS, FQNEAQ. V gave up 5 bases and J gave up 5 bases; unmatched junction bases: 8. The CDR3 loop spans 14 amino acids. In DNA form, the CDR3 reads TGTGCCAGCAGCAACCGGGACAGACGATATGGCTACACCTTC. The encoded protein is CASSNRDRRYGYTF.

The CDR3 region is CASSFTGQGWSDTQYF. CDR3 DNA sequence: TGTGCCAGCAGCTTTACGGGACAGGGTTGGTCAGATACGCAGTATTTT. The chain combines TRBV7-8 with TRBJ2-3, with 9 nucleotides matching TRBD1. The CDR3 sequence is 16 residues long. The V gene's germline CDR1 is SGHVS and CDR2 FQNEAQ. V lost 3 bases to trimming and J lost 4 bases; unmatched junction nucleotides: 8. The complete variable domain, with remaining parts taken from reference TRBV7-8 and TRBJ2-3, reads GAGVSQSPRYKVAKRGQDVALRCDPISGHVSLFWYQQALGQGPEFLTYFQNEAQLDKSGLPSDRFFAERPEGSVSTLKIQRTQQEDSAVYLCASSFTGQGWSDTQYFGPGTRLTVL.

The chain has TRBV10-3 and TRBJ2-1, with D tentatively TRBD1 (6 bases). Trimming shortened V by 0 bases and J by 4 bases, and 10 bases separated the two germline ends. The CDR3 contains 15 residues. CDR1 is ENHRY and CDR2 is SYGVKD in the germline V gene. The chain's CDR3 is CAISESGQLYNEQFF. CDR3 coding DNA: TGTGCCATCAGTGAGTCAGGACAGCTATACAATGAGCAGTTCTTC.

V gene TRBV30 combines with J gene TRBJ1-6; no definite D call. The CDR3 covers 15 residues. V shed 2 bases and J shed 7 bases, with 15 bases lying between them. The germline gives CDR1 GTSNPN, CDR2 SVGIG (reference sequence). CDR3 nucleotides: TGTGCCTGGAGTAGGCTGGTAGCCACCAATTCACCCCTCCACTTT. Residues: CAWSRLVATNSPLHF.

The rearrangement uses TRBV7-3 and TRBJ2-7; 9 bases are shared with TRBD1. Trimming took 5 bases from V and 5 from J; bases not matched to a gene: 4. The CDR3 has 13 amino acids. CDR1 and CDR2 (germline): SGHTA, FQGTGA. CDR3 in amino acids: CASSHRQGDEQYF. CDR3 bases: TGTGCCAGCAGCCACAGACAGGGGGACGAGCAGTACTTC.

The V and J genes are TRBV5-4 and TRBJ2-2; D gene uncertain. V dropped 3 bases and J dropped 3 bases, with 3 bases sitting between them. Germline CDR1 and CDR2: SGHNT and YYREEE (reference sequence). This CDR3 spans 12 amino acids. CDR3 region: CASSSYTGELFF. CDR3 bases: TGTGCCAGCAGCTCATACACCGGGGAGCTGTTTTTT.

With respect to this clone: Other DNA variants within this sample encode the same CDR3. V usage is TRBV6-5 and J usage is TRBJ2-7; tentative D call: TRBD2 (5 bases). The CDR3 runs 14 residues. Per the germline V gene, CDR1 is MNHEY and CDR2 is SVGAGI. Trimming shortened V by 0 bases and J by 7 bases, and 13 bases separated the two germline ends. CDR3 DNA sequence: TGTGCCAGCAGTTACTCGCCGGGCGCGGGTGAGCAGTACTTC. This encodes CASSYSPGAGEQYF.

This rearrangement joins TRBV27 to TRBJ1-6; D call uncertain. CDR1 and CDR2 from the germline V gene are MNHEY and SMNVEV (reference sequence). Trimming removed 6 bases at V and 0 bases at J, with 6 bases between. This CDR3 contains 14 residues. This chain's CDR3 is CASSGSSYNSPLHF. In nucleotides, the CDR3 is TGTGCCAGCAGCGGGAGCTCCTATAATTCACCCCTCCACTTT.

The V and J genes are TRBV28 and TRBJ1-4; 11 bases align to TRBD1. The CDR3 consists of 17 residues. After removal of 5 bases from V and 3 bases from J, the junction contained 8 bases not matched to a gene. Germline CDR1 reads MDHEN; CDR2 reads SYDVKM. The CDR3 nucleotides are TGTGCCAGCAGTACCCGGACAGGGGGCGTTTCTAATGAAAAACTGTTTTTT. Encoded protein: CASSTRTGGVSNEKLFF.